What follows are 29 T cell receptor beta chains derived from one specimen sequenced in a study of tissue T cells after allogeneic stem cell transplantation. Profiling relied on immunoSEQ multiplex PCR, and the TCRdb table lists in-frame clones only, not all of them. The profile shows 7,500 to 9,000 clones, approximately 40% of them singletons. The time point was: mouse harvest day 14 after allogeneic transplant. Tail vein injection delivered 10^7 T-cell-depleted bone marrow cells and 10^6 splenic CD5+ T cells. Source material: skin. These receptors came from a female BALB/c mouse given C57BL/6 T cells with graft-versus-host disease after an allogeneic hematopoietic cell transplant.

About this clone: Germline and genes: mouse. From the germline J gene comes the end of the CDR3, since the read stops 1 residue before it. The chain is built from TRBV29 and TRBJ2-7; D remains ambiguous. CDR1 MSHET and CDR2 SYDVDS come from the germline V gene. Trimming removed 4 bases at V and 7 bases at J, with 11 bases between. CDR3 length equals 12 residues. Incomplete CDR3 DNA: TGTGCTAGCAGTTCCCGGATTGAGGAACAGTAC. Translation: CASSSRIEEQY. The entire CDR3 reads CASSSRIEEQYF.

This clone has a handful of counts. Mouse names are used for the genes. The CDR3 extends 1 residue past the end of the read, so its final part is completed from the germline J gene. The chain joins TRBV20 to TRBJ1-4; no definite D call. This CDR3 has 14 amino acids. The germline V and J ends were trimmed by 4 bases and 2 bases, with 11 bases remaining between them. CDR1 and CDR2 (germline): GFQATS, STVNSAI. The CDR3 bases that were read are TGTGGTGCTAAACACGGACTATCCAACGAAAGATTATTT. Translated, it gives CGAKHGLSNERLF. In full, the CDR3 is CGAKHGLSNERLFF.

With regard to this clone: Genes and germline are mouse. The read ends 1 residue shy of where the CDR3 ends; the end is completed using the germline J gene. J is TRBJ1-1 and V is TRBV26; 9 bases agree with TRBD1. The CDR3 is made up of 14 amino acids. V dropped 2 bases and J dropped 8; count of bases not matched to a gene: 6. Germline loops: CDR1 KGHPV, CDR2 FQNQEV (reference sequence). The sequenced CDR3 bases are TGTGCCAGCAGTCTGGGGACAGGGAGTCTGGAAGTCTTC. It codes for CASSLGTGSLEVF. The whole CDR3 sequence reads CASSLGTGSLEVFF.

As regards this clone: The germline and genes are mouse ones. The CDR3 extends 1 residue past the end of the read, so its final part is completed from the germline J gene. V usage is TRBV14 and J usage is TRBJ2-4; TRBD1 agrees at 10 bases. Germline-derived CDR1 and CDR2 are SGHDT and FRDEAV. V shed 5 bases, J shed 2 bases, and the junction held 5 bases outside the gene matches. The CDR3 loop spans 15 amino acids. CDR3 sequence: CASSLTGGLQNTLYF. CDR3 DNA, as far as it was read: TGTGCCAGCAGCTTGACAGGGGGCCTTCAAAACACCTTGTAC.

As concerns this clone: Gene names follow the mouse nomenclature. The covered CDR3 bases are TGTGCCAGCAGTCTGTCAGGGGGCGCCGAAAGATTATTT. It yields the protein CASSLSGGAERLF. The complete CDR3 reads CASSLSGGAERLFF. The chain couples TRBV26 to TRBJ1-4; 7 bases align to TRBD1. The read is 1 residue too short to cover the CDR3 end, so that end is filled in from the germline J gene. Germline V gene data show CDR1 as KGHPV and CDR2 as FQNQEV (reference sequence). This CDR3 has 14 amino acids. The V and J ends lost 0 bases and 7 bases, in that order; junction bases with no gene match: 2.

Regarding this clone: A much larger clone lies one base from this, so it may be a read error. Mouse gene names apply. Read sequence stops 1 residue before the CDR3 end, and the germline J gene provides the missing end. This chain uses TRBV26 with TRBJ2-2; 10 nucleotides agree with TRBD1. From germline, CDR1 is KGHPV and CDR2 FQNQEV (reference sequence). The CDR3 loop spans 15 amino acids. The ends lost 4 bases at V and 4 bases at J; junction bases unmatched: 3. CDR3 bases read: TGTGCCAGCAGTCGACAGGGGGCAACCACCGGGCAGCTCTAC. Its protein is CASSRQGATTGQLY. The full CDR3 protein reads CASSRQGATTGQLYF.

This clone showed up just a few times. Gene names and germline refer to mouse. Read sequence stops 1 residue before the CDR3 end, and the germline J gene provides the missing end. V gene TRBV12-2 combines with J gene TRBJ2-3; D ambiguous. This CDR3 contains 12 residues. CDR1 is SGHLS and CDR2 is HYDKME in the germline V gene. Trimming pared 1 base from V and 0 bases from J, leaving 1 base between. CDR3 amino acids: CASSLSAETLYF. Incomplete CDR3 DNA: TGTGCCAGCTCTCTAAGTGCAGAAACGCTGTAT.

This clone came up a few times. Genes and germline come from the mouse. The read terminates 1 residue ahead of where the CDR3 ends, so the germline J gene completes it. This chain joins TRBV26 and TRBJ1-3; the D gene is possibly TRBD1 (6 bases). The CDR3 length is 15 residues. Trimming removed 2 bases from V and 0 bases from J, with 8 bases in between. CDR1 KGHPV and CDR2 FQNQEV come from the germline V gene (reference sequence). This CDR3 is CASSLGQFSGNTLYF. The sequenced part of the CDR3 DNA is TGTGCCAGCAGTCTGGGACAGTTTTCTGGAAATACGCTCTAT.

This clone was picked up one time. Here the gene names and germline are mouse. The sequenced fragment ends 1 residue before the CDR3 boundary, so the rest is inferred from the germline J gene. This chain uses TRBV2 with TRBJ2-4; TRBD2 matches at 7 bases. CDR3 length: 14 amino acids. Looked up from germline, CDR1 is LGHNA and CDR2 is YSYQKL. Trimming at V came to 0 bases and at J to 5 bases, leaving 2 bases not matched to a gene. The CDR3 protein is CASSQEPGGNTLYF. CDR3 DNA, as far as it was read: TGTGCCAGCAGCCAAGAACCTGGGGGAAACACCTTGTAC. The variable domain in full, completed from reference TRBV2 and TRBJ2-4, reads DPKIIQKPKYLVAVTGSEKILICEQYLGHNAMYWYRQSAKKPLEFMFSYSYQKLMDNQTASSRFQPQSSKKNHLDLQITALKPDDSATYFCASSQEPGGNTLYFGAGTRLSVL.

Points on this clone: These gene names are mouse names. The read terminates 1 residue ahead of where the CDR3 ends, so the germline J gene completes it. V usage is TRBV5 and J usage is TRBJ1-2, with 7 nucleotides matching TRBD1. Germline-derived CDR1 and CDR2 are LGHNA and YNLKQL (reference sequence). J gave up 4 bases and V 4 bases, and 3 bases lay outside the gene matches. This CDR3 is 13 amino acids long. The CDR3 is CASSPQGSSDYTF. Incomplete CDR3 DNA: TGTGCCAGCAGCCCACAGGGGAGCTCCGACTACACC.

As concerns this clone: Gene names are mouse gene names. The read stops 1 residue short of the end of the CDR3; the missing end is completed from the germline J gene. The V and J genes are TRBV24 and TRBJ2-3; the match to TRBD1 covers 7 bases. The germline V gene has CDR1 KGHTA and CDR2 FRNEEI. CDR3 length: 13 amino acids. V shed 4 bases, J shed 4 bases, and the junction held 2 bases outside the gene matches. The CDR3 protein is CASSRDRSETLYF. Incomplete CDR3 DNA: TGTGCCAGCAGTCGGGACAGATCAGAAACGCTGTAT.

A note on this clone: Genes and germline are mouse. From the germline J gene comes the end of the CDR3, since the read stops 1 residue before it. The rearrangement joins TRBV20 to TRBJ1-1; D gene ambiguous. Germline values: CDR1 GFQATS, CDR2 STVNSAI. V was clipped by 0 bases and J by 6 bases, with 8 bases between them. The CDR3 loop spans 12 amino acids. The CDR3 sequence: CGARDQGSEVFF. Partial CDR3 DNA: TGTGGTGCTAGGGATCAAGGGTCAGAAGTCTTC. The full variable domain, with the rest looked up from reference TRBV20 and TRBJ1-1, is GALVYQYPRRTICKSGTSMRMECQAVGFQATSVAWYRQSPQKTFELIALSTVNSAIKYEQNFTQEKFPISHPNLSFSSMTVLNAYLEDRGLYLCGARDQGSEVFFGKGTRLTVV.

By sample fraction, this clone is medium-sized. Germline and genes: mouse. The CDR3 end lies 1 residue beyond the end of the read and is filled in from the germline J gene. The V gene is TRBV26, the J gene TRBJ1-1; TRBD1 is a possible D gene (5 bases). The CDR3 is 14 residues long. The V and J ends lost 2 bases and 2 bases respectively, with 9 bases between them. From germline, CDR1 is KGHPV and CDR2 FQNQEV (reference sequence). The CDR3: CASSLQGLNTEVFF. CDR3 bases read: TGTGCCAGCAGTCTGCAGGGACTTAACACAGAAGTCTTC. The full variable domain, its missing parts supplied by reference TRBV26 and TRBJ1-1, is NSKVIQTPRYLVKGQGQKAKMRCIPEKGHPVVFWYQQNKNNEFKFLINFQNQEVLQQIDMTEKRFSAECPSNSPCSLEIQSSEAGDSALYLCASSLQGLNTEVFFGKGTRLTVV.

In the case of this clone: Gene names and germline refer to mouse. The CDR3: CASSSGGYYAEQFF. The CDR3 DNA, read in part, is TGTGCCAGCAGCTCTGGGGGGTACTATGCTGAGCAGTTC. The rearrangement uses TRBV3 and TRBJ2-1; 8 bases map to TRBD2. Sequencing ends 1 residue short of the CDR3 end; the germline J gene provides the rest. Germline CDR1 reads SNHLY; CDR2 reads FYNGKV (reference sequence). The junction had 1 base not matched to a gene; V was cut back by 4 bases and J by 2 bases. This CDR3 region has 14 residues.

About this clone itself: Gene names are the mouse ones. The CDR3 end is not reached by the read, which stops 1 residue before it; the germline J gene fills it in. V usage is TRBV26 and J usage is TRBJ2-7; 11 nucleotides agree with TRBD2. This CDR3 comprises 13 residues. The germline CDR1 and CDR2 sequences are KGHPV and FQNQEV (reference sequence). The J segment lost 7 bases and the V segment lost 4 bases, leaving 3 bases of the junction unmatched. The CDR3 sequence is CASSRTGGKEQYF. CDR3 DNA (partial): TGTGCCAGCAGTCGGACTGGGGGGAAGGAACAGTAC.

In the case of this clone: Genes and germline are mouse. The read ends 1 residue before the CDR3 terminus; that terminus is restored from the germline J gene. This specimen includes other DNA sequences encoding the same CDR3. The chain couples TRBV13-3 to TRBJ2-2; 10 nucleotides line up with TRBD2. J was trimmed by 2 bases and V by 5 bases; bases with no gene match: 9. From germline, CDR1 is NNHDY and CDR2 SYVADS. CDR3 length: 17 amino acids. The CDR3 reads CASSLLGGAGNTGQLYF. CDR3 bases read: TGTGCCAGCAGCCTACTGGGGGGGGCGGGCAACACCGGGCAGCTCTAC.

Comments on this clone: Gene names denote mouse genes. The sequenced fragment ends 1 residue before the CDR3 boundary, so the rest is inferred from the germline J gene. V gene TRBV15 combines with J gene TRBJ2-7; 14 nucleotides align to TRBD2. Germline loops: CDR1 SGHND, CDR2 FRSKSL. V lost 6 bases and J lost 7; bases outside the gene matches: 5. The CDR3 consists of 14 residues. CDR3 in amino acids: CASSTGLGGREQYF. The CDR3 bases that were read are TGTGCCAGCAGCACGGGACTGGGGGGGCGAGAACAGTAC.

With respect to this clone: The gene names given are mouse names. The read finishes 1 residue shy of the CDR3 end, and the germline J gene is used to complete it. The J gene is TRBJ1-3, the V gene TRBV3; TRBD1 matches at 10 bases. In germline, CDR1 is SNHLY, CDR2 FYNGKV (reference sequence). J gave up 3 bases and V 2 bases, and 1 base lay outside the gene matches. The CDR3 has 15 amino acids. CDR3: CASSLRTGGGNTLYF. CDR3 DNA, as far as it was read: TGTGCCAGCAGCTTAAGGACAGGGGGTGGAAATACGCTCTAT.

Note on this clone: Gene names refer to mouse genes. The read is 1 residue too short to cover the CDR3 end, so that end is filled in from the germline J gene. V gene TRBV1 combines with J gene TRBJ1-5; D remains ambiguous. Germline V CDR1 and CDR2: NSQYPW, LRSPGD (reference sequence). V was clipped by 2 bases and J by 0 bases, with 5 bases between them. The CDR3 extends over 14 amino acids. The covered CDR3 bases are TGCACCTGCAGTGCACAGGATAACAACCAGGCTCCGCTT. It specifies CTCSAQDNNQAPL. The complete CDR3 reads CTCSAQDNNQAPLF.

This clone was recorded a few times. Mouse germline and gene names are used. The CDR3 end falls 1 residue outside the read, so it is completed with the germline J gene. The rearrangement uses TRBV26 and TRBJ2-3; the match to TRBD2 covers 13 bases. Germline lookup yields CDR1 KGHPV and CDR2 FQNQEV (reference sequence). The V segment lost 5 bases and the J segment 4 bases; nucleotides outside the gene matches: 3. The CDR3 totals 15 residues. The CDR3 reads CASSGLGGRPETLYF. The DNA read from the CDR3 is TGTGCCAGCAGTGGACTGGGGGGGCGCCCAGAAACGCTGTAT.

Concerning this clone itself: The gene symbols are mouse symbols. The CDR3 end lies 1 residue beyond the end of the read and is filled in from the germline J gene. The chain links TRBV13-2 to TRBJ1-6; no definite D call. Being an ORF, TRBJ1-6 has a function that is uncertain. Per germline, CDR1 NNHNN and CDR2 SYGAGS (reference sequence). The CDR3 is 15 amino acids. With 5 bases removed from V and 0 bases from J, the gap between germline ends came to 9 bases. CDR3 DNA (partial): TGTGCCAGCGGCCGACGGAATTCCTATAATTCGCCCCTCTAC. Translating it yields CASGRRNSYNSPLY. The complete CDR3 protein is CASGRRNSYNSPLYF.

About this clone itself: Mouse germline and gene names are used. Read coverage stops 1 residue before the CDR3 terminus; the germline J gene supplies the remainder. The chain links TRBV3 to TRBJ1-3; weak D call: TRBD1 (6 bases). Trimming pared 1 base from V and 0 bases from J, leaving 7 bases between. Germline V gene data show CDR1 as SNHLY and CDR2 as FYNGKV (reference sequence). The CDR3 length is 15 residues. CDR3 region: CASSLVGASGNTLYF. CDR3 bases read: TGTGCCAGCAGCTTAGTGGGGGCTTCTGGAAATACGCTCTAT.

As concerns this clone: These gene names are mouse names. The read gets to within 1 residue of the CDR3 end, and the germline J gene fills in the rest. The rearrangement joins TRBV26 to TRBJ2-2; tentatively, D is TRBD1 or TRBD2 (6 bases each). The CDR3 is 15 residues long. The V end was cut by 2 bases, the J end by 4 bases, with 11 bases between. Germline CDR1 reads KGHPV; CDR2 reads FQNQEV (reference sequence). CDR3 sequence reads: CASSLAGASTGQLYF. Incomplete CDR3 DNA: TGTGCCAGCAGTCTGGCGGGGGCGAGCACCGGGCAGCTCTAC.

As to this clone: The genes are named according to mouse. The observed sequence ends 1 residue before the CDR3 terminus, with the missing tail filled in from the germline J gene. The J gene is TRBJ2-7, the V gene TRBV3; 8 bases agree with TRBD1. The J segment lost 3 bases and the V segment lost 4 bases, leaving 5 bases of the junction unmatched. This CDR3 has 14 residues. Germline V gene sequence: CDR1 SNHLY, CDR2 FYNGKV (reference sequence). CDR3 DNA, as far as it was read: TGTGCCAGCAGCTCTCGACAGGGGATCTATGAACAGTAC. The encoded protein is CASSSRQGIYEQY. The CDR3, in full, reads CASSSRQGIYEQYF.

As to this clone: The genes are named according to mouse. The read ends 1 residue early relative to the CDR3; the germline J gene fills the gap. V usage is TRBV12-1 and J usage is TRBJ2-1, with TRBD1 identical over 8 bases. The length of the CDR3 is 14 residues. The V segment lost 0 bases and the J segment 4 bases; nucleotides outside the gene matches: 1. Per germline, CDR1 SGHSN and CDR2 HYEKVE. The CDR3 DNA, read in part, is TGTGCCAGCTCTCTCGGGGACAGGTATGCTGAGCAGTTC. This gives the protein CASSLGDRYAEQF. The full CDR3 protein is CASSLGDRYAEQFF.

To note about this clone: Genes and germline are mouse. Read data end 1 residue before the CDR3 end; the end is taken from the germline J gene. The rearrangement joins TRBV3 to TRBJ2-2, with D perhaps TRBD2 (6 bases). Germline V lookup: CDR1 SNHLY, CDR2 FYNGKV (reference sequence). Trimming took off 3 bases at V and 2 bases at J, with 7 bases between the two ends. The CDR3 runs 14 residues. The CDR3 protein is CASSLGLNTGQLYF. CDR3 bases read: TGTGCCAGCAGCTTGGGACTTAACACCGGGCAGCTCTAC. The whole variable domain, filled in from reference TRBV3 and TRBJ2-2, reads GPKVLQIPSHQIIDMGQMVTLNCDPVSNHLYFYWYKQILGQQMEFLVNFYNGKVMEKSKLFKDQFSVERPDGSYFTLKIQPTALEDSAVYFCASSLGLNTGQLYFGEGSKLTVL.

As to this clone: Germline and genes: mouse. The observed sequence ends 1 residue before the CDR3 terminus, with the missing tail filled in from the germline J gene. This chain links TRBV3 with TRBJ2-7; 9 bases map to TRBD2. Germline V gives CDR1 SNHLY, CDR2 FYNGKV (reference sequence). V trimming: 2 bases; J trimming: 7 bases; junction bases outside the gene matches: 0. The CDR3 is made up of 12 amino acids. The sequenced part of the CDR3 DNA is TGTGCCAGCAGCTTACTGGGGGGGGAACAGTAC. Its translation: CASSLLGGEQY. The full CDR3 is CASSLLGGEQYF.

The sample holds a few counts of this clone. Genes and germline come from the mouse. The read halts 1 residue ahead of the CDR3 end, with the missing end drawn from the germline J gene. The V gene is TRBV26, the J gene TRBJ1-2; D remains unclear. V was shortened by 4 bases and J by 0 bases, with 6 bases between the two germline ends. The CDR3 is 13 residues long. CDR1 is KGHPV and CDR2 is FQNQEV in the germline V gene (reference sequence). The CDR3 sequence is CASSPHANSDYTF. Partial CDR3 DNA: TGTGCCAGCAGTCCGCACGCAAACTCCGACTACACC.

There are a few counts of this clone. Gene names follow the mouse nomenclature. The read ends 1 residue before the CDR3 terminus; that terminus is restored from the germline J gene. V is TRBV26 and J is TRBJ2-5; D tentatively fits TRBD1 or TRBD2 (5 bases each). The CDR3 sequence is 14 residues long. Germline V gene data show CDR1 as KGHPV and CDR2 as FQNQEV (reference sequence). Trimming shortened V by 1 base and J by 2 bases, and 7 bases separated the two germline ends. Incomplete CDR3 DNA: TGTGCCAGCAGTCTGTTTGGGGCCCAAGACACCCAGTAC. Translating gives CASSLFGAQDTQY. The entire CDR3 protein is CASSLFGAQDTQYF.